This T cell receptor (beta chain) originates from a study of T cell responses to AZD1222 COVID-19 vaccine. The assay was immunoSEQ multiplex PCR, and TCRdb's table has in-frame clones only and misses some. The sample records 100,000 to 150,000 clones, around 90% being singletons. This sequence was found in an adult in good health. The source material was peripheral blood, sampled on day 0 of AZD1222 vaccination.

The CDR3 loop is CASSLTAIAGNEQFF. The CDR3 DNA follows: TGCGCCAGCAGCTTGACTGCGATAGCGGGCAATGAGCAGTTCTTC. The rearrangement uses TRBV5-1 and TRBJ2-1; 7 nucleotides align to TRBD2. The CDR3 length is 15 residues. With V trimmed by 1 base and J by 6 bases, 7 bases remained unmatched. Germline CDR1 reads SGHRS; CDR2 reads YFSETQ.